This T cell receptor beta chain was captured by sequencing in a study of blood T cells in healthy people across ages. Study information: Roughly one uniquely barcoded beta molecule per two T cells was captured.

The CDR3 is 14 residues long. The germline V gene has CDR1 SGHAT and CDR2 FQNNGV. Worth noting for this clonotype: Its antigen is not known.

The study, taken as a whole, reports: Lack of knowledge of donor CMV status possibly confounded expanded clonotype changes.

A sample-barcoded 5' primer and a J-beta primer mix were used in a second PCR of roughly 7 to 11 cycles. Each CDR3 protein is one row after TCRdb ran MiXCR on the 5' RACE reads. The sample records approximately 800,000 distinct CDR3 sequences, roughly 25% being singletons. The sample was also reused in another study, on T cells of mothers and their children. That source adds: With unrelated pairs as the comparison, related mother-child pairs had a slightly higher overlap that was not significant.

This chain connects TRBV11-2 to TRBJ2-5; TRBD1 or TRBD2 may be the D gene (7 bases each). The J call may be wrong; the DNA end is better matched by TRBJ2-7. The TCR was taken from a boy aged 5-17 years in good health. The sequenced material came from blood. CDR3 residues: CASSLSGGTAEQYF. The CDR3 nucleotides read TGTGCCAGCAGCTTGTCCGGGGGGACAGCCGAGCAGTACTTC.